This T cell receptor (beta chain) appears in the sequencing data of a study of blood T cell repertoires in COVID-19 (dated by TCRdb to between 2020 and 2021). At the level of the whole study: Collaborator samples came from the United States, Italy and Spain and covered acute and convalescent phases of COVID-19. A de-identified subject ID, COVID-19 status, age in years and sex were almost always included in the sample metadata. The material from the prospective study consisted of cDNA or gDNA derived from T cells, B-cell-depleted T cells, or PBMCs. The repertoires were made available in a free public database intended to serve as a resource for research on the immune response to SARS-CoV-2. Where available, HLA class I and class II types were obtained from metadata supplied by the sample provider rather than from assay-based typing. Deeply sampled blood TCRbeta repertoires from subjects exposed to, actively infected with, or recovered from COVID-19 were included in the dataset. The samples were drawn from two sources: the first 160 participants of the ongoing ImmuneRACE study, and 1,200 or so subjects contributed by 6 global collaborators. General study outcomes and caveats: The quantity of clinical and demographic metadata differed by source and by participant and was supplied without curation.

This clone is a singleton in its sample. No cognate antigen has been identified for it. Base qualities are not at hand, and no much larger clone is one base apart. TCRbeta CDR3 regions were amplified from genomic DNA using the immunoSEQ Assay, a bias-controlled multiplex PCR. The authors processed their data as follows. The number of nucleated cells in each sample was estimated by amplification of reference gene primers within the assay. To quantify the absolute abundance of each unique TCRbeta CDR3 rearrangement, sequence reads were collapsed and filtered. Productive Simpson clonality was computed per sample as the square root of Simpson's diversity index over productive rearrangements. TCRdb holds this immuneACCESS table with in-frame rearrangements only. Some clones are missing; in checked studies, unresolved V genes explain under half, and the rest has no known cause. V, J and clone size reflect that table, while D and trimming were determined from the DNA. Here the sample has roughly 80,000 clones; around 80% occur a single time. Less than 6% of the sample belongs to the ten largest clones.

The collaborating institutions used their own protocols to collect whole blood in K2EDTA tubes. For TCRbeta analysis, collaborators shipped samples as frozen whole blood, isolated PBMCs, or DNA extracted from either of those sample types. From a lookup of the germline V gene (reference sequence), CDR1 and CDR2 are SEHNR and FQNEAQ. V lost 5 bases and J lost 4 bases, and the count of bases not matched to a germline gene is 11. From the cysteine up to the phenylalanine, the CDR3 has a length of 16 residues. The read is trimmed to its CDR3 DNA, 48 bases read in frame from base 1. The V and J segments used are TRBV7-9 and TRBJ2-1; 7 bases in the junction line up with TRBD2. Sequencing used peripheral blood. The sequence derives from a man in his 60s with active or convalescent COVID-19. The DNA is as follows: TGTGCCAGCAGCAAAGTGCGGGGGTACCTTTACAATGAGCAGTTCTTC. The translation is CASSKVRGYLYNEQFF.